The rows below give T cell receptor beta chains drawn from one sample of a study of OX40 agonist ivuxolimab in advanced cancers. TCRdb's table, derived via immunoSEQ multiplex PCR, lists solely in-frame clones and lacks some. The sample yields approximately 81,000 clones, roughly 91% seen once. The input for sequencing was CD4+ or CD8+ T cells sorted from blood, taken in a trial of the OX40 agonist ivuxolimab. The receptors were sampled from an adult with an advanced solid tumor such as melanoma, head and neck, liver or kidney cancer. CDR3s include the opening cysteine and the closing phenylalanine or tryptophan. The D gene is left open where the match is weak. Clone size is given for some rows only: seen once, a few or many times, or a class if the clone is expanded.

size	V	D	J	CDR3	DNA
NA	TRBV10-3	NA	TRBJ1-4	CAISVEQSNEKLFF	TGTGCCATCAGTGTTGAACAGAGTAATGAAAAACTGTTTTTT
NA	TRBV18	NA	TRBJ1-1	CASSRQGAGVNTEAFF	TGTGCCAGCTCACGGCAAGGGGCGGGAGTGAACACTGAAGCTTTCTTT
NA	TRBV11-2	TRBD1	TRBJ2-1	CASSLIGTGIEQFF	TGTGCCAGCAGCTTAATTGGGACAGGGATCGAGCAGTTCTTC
once	TRBV19	TRBD1	TRBJ1-5	CASSQGQGNQPQHF	TGTGCCAGTAGTCAGGGACAGGGGAATCAGCCCCAGCATTTT
once	TRBV6-4	NA	TRBJ2-2	CASQGQNTGELFF	TGTGCCTCCCAGGGGCAGAACACCGGGGAGCTGTTTTTT
NA	TRBV6-6	NA	TRBJ1-1	CASSYSGGNTEAFF	TGTGCCAGCAGTTACTCGGGGGGAAACACTGAAGCTTTCTTT
once	TRBV2	NA	TRBJ1-6	CASSPAGGNSYNSPLHF	TGTGCCAGCAGCCCAGCGGGGGGAAACTCCTATAATTCACCCCTCCACTTT
few	TRBV11-2	NA	TRBJ1-5	CASSLDMEQPQHF	TGTGCCAGCAGCTTAGATATGGAGCAGCCCCAGCATTTT
NA	TRBV27	NA	TRBJ1-2	CASSFQGSNYGYTF	TGTGCCAGCAGTTTCCAGGGTTCGAACTATGGCTACACCTTC
few	TRBV18	NA	TRBJ1-5	CASALQGSDQPQHF	TGTGCCAGCGCGCTACAGGGCTCGGATCAGCCCCAGCATTTT
once	TRBV6-4	NA	TRBJ2-5	CASSRRGGAEETQYF	TGTGCCAGCAGTCGGAGGGGTGGGGCCGAAGAGACCCAGTACTTC
NA	TRBV5-6	NA	TRBJ2-6	CASSTVARPNAGANVLTF	TGTGCCAGCAGCACCGTAGCTAGGCCCAATGCTGGGGCCAACGTCCTGACTTTC
NA	TRBV11-2	NA	TRBJ2-1	CASSLSGGADAGEQFF	TGTGCCAGCAGCTTATCCGGTGGGGCCGATGCGGGGGAGCAGTTCTTC
NA	TRBV5-4	NA	TRBJ1-4	CASSPPGTTEKLFF	TGTGCCAGCAGCCCGCCGGGTACAACTGAAAAACTGTTTTTT
NA	TRBV6-6	NA	TRBJ2-1	CAISESSRGDEQFF	TGTGCCATCAGTGAGTCCTCTAGGGGGGATGAGCAGTTCTTC
NA	TRBV6-5	NA	TRBJ1-2	CASGRLPNYGYTF	TGTGCCAGCGGCAGACTTCCTAACTATGGCTACACCTTC
NA	TRBV6-5	NA	TRBJ2-1	CASHTQGKDEQFF	TGTGCCAGCCACACTCAAGGGAAGGATGAGCAGTTCTTC
NA	TRBV7-2	NA	TRBJ2-3	CASSAGDTQYF	TGTGCCAGCAGCGCGGGGGATACGCAGTATTTT
NA	TRBV6-5	NA	TRBJ2-5	CASSRGTFQETQYF	TGTGCCAGCAGTAGGGGGACTTTTCAAGAGACCCAGTACTTC
NA	TRBV7-2	NA	TRBJ2-2	CASSLSGNTGELFF	TGTGCCAGCAGCTTAAGCGGGAACACCGGGGAGCTGTTTTTT
NA	TRBV5-4	NA	TRBJ2-7	CASSLARSYEQYF	TGTGCCAGCAGCTTGGCTCGATCCTACGAGCAGTACTTC
NA	TRBV19	NA	TRBJ1-5	CASSSRSGNQPQHF	TGTGCCAGTAGTTCCCGGTCGGGCAATCAGCCCCAGCATTTT
few	TRBV9	TRBD1	TRBJ1-6	CASTNGQGHNSPLHF	TGTGCCAGCACAAATGGACAGGGGCATAATTCACCCCTCCACTTT
NA	TRBV7-2	NA	TRBJ2-5	CASSFSPAVGVQETQYF	TGTGCCAGCAGCTTCTCCCCGGCAGTGGGAGTACAAGAGACCCAGTACTTC
NA	TRBV28	NA	TRBJ2-7	CASSQATHSYEQYF	TGTGCCAGCTCCCAGGCCACGCACTCCTACGAGCAGTACTTC
few	TRBV11-2	NA	TRBJ2-1	CASSLAPTEQFF	TGTGCCAGCAGCCTAGCCCCCACAGAGCAGTTCTTC
NA	TRBV14	NA	TRBJ2-1	CASSQDRGGEQFF	TGTGCCAGCAGCCAAGATAGGGGTGGTGAGCAGTTCTTC
NA	TRBV5-1	TRBD1	TRBJ2-1	CASSLYGTGSTSEQFF	TGCGCCAGCAGCTTGTATGGGACAGGGTCCACCAGTGAGCAGTTCTTC
NA	TRBV7-2	NA	TRBJ2-7	CASSSGVRSYEQYF	TGTGCCAGCAGCTCAGGGGTTCGCTCCTACGAGCAGTACTTC
NA	TRBV7-2	NA	TRBJ1-3	CASSPDSASGNTIYF	TGTGCCAGCAGCCCAGACAGCGCCTCTGGAAACACCATATATTTT
NA	TRBV18	NA	TRBJ1-2	CASSPGTANYGYTF	TGTGCCAGCTCACCCGGAACAGCTAACTATGGCTACACCTTC
NA	TRBV20-1	NA	TRBJ1-4	CSARGERLFF	TGCAGTGCTAGGGGGGAGAGGCTGTTTTTT
NA	TRBV9	TRBD1	TRBJ2-7	CASSVSPGQGYEQYF	TGTGCCAGCAGCGTATCCCCGGGACAGGGGTACGAGCAGTACTTC
NA	TRBV9	NA	TRBJ2-2	CASKKEGPNTGELFF	TGTGCCAGCAAGAAAGAGGGCCCGAACACCGGGGAGCTGTTTTTT
once	TRBV7-2	NA	TRBJ1-1	CASSSSFGSEAFF	TGTGCCAGCAGCAGCAGTTTTGGGAGTGAAGCTTTCTTT
once	TRBV9	NA	TRBJ2-3	CASSVAYYRGTDTQYF	TGTGCCAGCAGCGTAGCCTATTATAGGGGCACAGATACGCAGTATTTT
NA	TRBV2	TRBD1	TRBJ2-3	CASSEVMGQGRGSSTDTQYF	TGTGCCAGCAGTGAAGTGATGGGACAGGGGAGGGGGAGCAGCACAGATACGCAGTATTTT
NA	TRBV25-1	TRBD2	TRBJ2-7	CASSANGLAGAYEQYF	TGTGCCAGCAGTGCCAACGGACTAGCGGGGGCCTACGAGCAGTACTTC
NA	TRBV7-2	NA	TRBJ1-1	CASSLAWQGTEAFF	TGTGCCAGCAGCTTAGCTTGGCAGGGCACTGAAGCTTTCTTT
NA	TRBV5-1	NA	TRBJ1-3	CASSYGATGSGNTIYF	TGCGCCAGCAGCTACGGAGCGACGGGTTCTGGAAACACCATATATTTT
NA	TRBV6-1	NA	TRBJ1-1	CASSTGNTEAFF	TGTGCCAGCAGCACCGGGAACACTGAAGCTTTCTTT
NA	TRBV7-3	TRBD2	TRBJ2-3	CASSAGGLTDTQYF	TGTGCCAGCAGCGCGGGGGGGCTCACAGATACGCAGTATTTT